The 4 T cell receptor beta chains below come from one sample, sequenced in a study of blood T cells in healthy people across ages. A J-beta primer mix and a sample-barcoded 5' primer were used in a second PCR of about 7 to 12 cycles. TCRdb ran MiXCR on the 5' RACE reads and lists one entry per CDR3 protein. There are about 640,000 distinct CDR3 sequences in the sample; roughly 31% occur only once, and 15% to 17% lies in the top ten. Sequenced sample: blood. The receptors here all came from a woman older than 75 in good health.

This chain uses TRBV5-1 with TRBJ2-1, with TRBD2 as a possible D gene (5 bases). Trimming left V 5 bases short and J 2 bases short, with 20 bases between. This CDR3 spans 17 amino acids. Germline CDR1 is SGHRS and CDR2 is YFSETQ. The DNA of the CDR3 is TGCGCCAGCAGTTCCTACGAAGCGCGGGTACCCTACAATGAGCAGTTCTTC. Translated, it gives CASSSYEARVPYNEQFF.

The rearrangement uses TRBV12-3 or TRBV12-4 and TRBJ1-2, with D maybe TRBD1 (6 bases). The V and J ends lost 8 bases and 4 bases respectively, with 14 bases between them. The CDR3 is made up of 13 amino acids. The CDR3 DNA sequence: TGTGCCAGCCTCCCGGGGGCAGGCTATGGCTACACCTTC. This sequence encodes CASLPGAGYGYTF.

The chain joins TRBV7-2 to TRBJ1-5; D not resolved. The CDR3 contains 16 residues. The V and J ends lost 1 base and 1 base respectively, with 11 bases between them. Germline V gives CDR1 SGHTA, CDR2 FQGNSA. The CDR3 DNA reads as TGTGCCAGCAGCTTAGAGTCCCTAGGGAGCAATCAGCCCCAGCATTTT. Protein sequence: CASSLESLGSNQPQHF. Variable domain in full (rest from reference TRBV7-2 and TRBJ1-5): GAGVSQSPSNKVTEKGKDVELRCDPISGHTALYWYRQSLGQGLEFLIYFQGNSAPDKSGLPSDRFSAERTGGSVSTLTIQRTQQEDSAVYLCASSLESLGSNQPQHFGDGTRLSIL.

In its sample, this clonotype was seen a few times. The J gene is TRBJ1-5, the V gene TRBV9; D not resolved. V was cut by 3 bases and J by 4 bases, with 11 bases left in between. Germline V gene sequence: CDR1 SGDLS, CDR2 YYNGEE. CDR3 length equals 14 residues. The DNA for the CDR3 is TGTGCCAGCAGCGGCGGCGGCCTTAATCAGCCCCAGCATTTT. It yields the protein CASSGGGLNQPQHF.